This T cell receptor (beta chain) was observed in a study of cytotoxic CD8 clonotypes in ibrutinib-treated CLL. Germline CDR1 is LGHNA and CDR2 is YNFKEQ. The CDR3 has 12 amino acids. The V end lost 6 bases, the J end lost 4 bases, and 7 bases lay between the germline ends. The intended depth for sequencing was 1 in 200,000 to 1 in 1 million T cells. Only in-frame clones appear in the TCRdb table, and some are missing; sequencing was by immunoSEQ multiplex PCR. The sample holds over 150,000 clones, around three quarters seen once. This TCR came from a human donor with chronic lymphocytic leukemia. The V call is TRBV4-2, the J call TRBJ1-3; no clear D. The sample here was PBMCs, taken after 24 months of ibrutinib treatment. In nucleotides, the CDR3 is TGTGCCAGCAGTCCAGTAGGAAACACCATATATTTT. Translation: CASSPVGNTIYF.